Listed below are T cell receptor beta chains from one sample, sequenced in a study of CD4 T cells in relation to SARS-CoV-2 and coronaviruses. Some clones are missing from TCRdb's copy, which holds only in-frame ones; the method was immunoSEQ multiplex PCR. The table includes tens of thousands of clones, roughly 88% detected once. Sequencing used memory CD4+ T cells from PBMCs. The receptors here all came from an adult with COVID-19. CDR3s include the opening cysteine and the closing phenylalanine or tryptophan. A D gene is named only where the DNA matches it firmly. Clone size is given for some rows only: seen once, a few or many times, or a class if the clone is expanded.

j_gene,abundance,d_gene,v_gene,CDR3aa,CDR3nt
TRBJ1-2,NA,NA,TRBV6-1,CASSERSFGYTF,TGTGCCAGCAGTGAACGGAGTTTTGGCTACACCTTC
TRBJ2-7,NA,TRBD1,TRBV5-1,CASSSGQGGPYEQYF,TGCGCCAGCAGCTCGGGACAGGGTGGGCCCTACGAGCAGTACTTC
TRBJ2-5,once,TRBD1,TRBV29-1,CSGGGQGGGETQYF,TGCAGCGGGGGGGGACAGGGAGGAGGAGAGACCCAGTACTTC
TRBJ2-3,NA,NA,TRBV19,CASSPGAGNTDTQYF,TGTGCCAGTTCGCCGGGGGCGGGGAACACAGATACGCAGTATTTT
TRBJ2-1,NA,NA,TRBV2,CASSWTGDNEQFF,TGTGCCAGCAGTTGGACTGGCGACAATGAGCAGTTCTTC
TRBJ2-3,NA,NA,TRBV5-1,CASSYEGGEGATQYF,TGCGCCAGCAGCTACGAGGGGGGAGAAGGAGCCACGCAGTATTTT
TRBJ2-5,NA,TRBD2,TRBV19,CASRRTSGVQETQYF,TGTGCCAGTAGGCGGACTAGCGGGGTACAAGAGACCCAGTACTTC
TRBJ1-5,NA,NA,TRBV12-3/TRBV12-4,CASSFGSNQPQHF,TGTGCCAGCAGTTTCGGTAGCAATCAGCCCCAGCATTTT
TRBJ1-5,NA,NA,TRBV7-9,CASSQDGVGNQPQHF,TGTGCCAGCAGCCAGGATGGGGTTGGGAATCAGCCCCAGCATTTT
TRBJ2-6,NA,TRBD1,TRBV18,CASSPSGTGGSGANVLTF,TGTGCCAGCTCACCGTCCGGGACAGGGGGCTCTGGGGCCAACGTCCTGACTTTC
TRBJ2-5,NA,TRBD1,TRBV28,CASSRQGPSGETQYF,TGTGCCAGCAGTAGACAGGGGCCGAGTGGGGAGACCCAGTACTTC
TRBJ1-1,NA,NA,TRBV7-2,CASSITGTEAFF,TGTGCCAGCAGCATTACAGGGACTGAAGCTTTCTTT
TRBJ2-5,NA,TRBD2,TRBV11-2,CASSAPSGIRQETQYF,TGTGCCAGCAGCGCCCCCAGCGGGATCAGACAAGAGACCCAGTACTTC
TRBJ2-2,NA,TRBD2,TRBV7-7,CASSPGSLAANTGELFF,TGTGCTAGCAGCCCCGGGTCACTAGCGGCGAACACCGGGGAGCTGTTTTTT
TRBJ2-4,NA,TRBD1,TRBV6-5,CASSYSALGQGNIQYF,TGTGCCAGCAGTTACTCGGCTCTGGGACAGGGTAACATTCAGTACTTC
TRBJ1-1,NA,NA,TRBV2,CASSSDTEAFF,TGTGCCAGCAGTTCAGACACTGAAGCTTTCTTT
TRBJ2-3,NA,NA,TRBV7-2,CASSPNTGDTQYF,TGTGCCAGCAGCCCCAACACCGGAGATACGCAGTATTTT